The TCR beta chain under discussion was sequenced for a study of regulatory T cells in long-lasting Graves disease. There are 14 residues in the CDR3. In germline, CDR1 is MNHNS, CDR2 SASEGT. J lost 6 bases, V lost 7 bases, and 4 bases had no gene match. To make TCR beta libraries, researchers used iRepertoire HTBI primers and Arm-PCR of CDR3 regions. In TCRdb, the multiplex PCR reads were re-called with MiXCR into one record per CDR3 protein. Among 500,000 or so distinct CDR3 sequences listed, 15% to 20% were seen once. Time point here: newly diagnosed GD, antithyroid drugs for less than 3 months. Researchers made the TCR library from RNA that was extracted from PBMCs. Separately, the same data were catalogued under a study of T cells in Graves' hyperthyroidism and ophthalmopathy.

The sequence was collected from a man aged 35 to 55 with Graves disease. The chain combines TRBV6-1 with TRBJ2-2; 11 bases are shared with TRBD1. The starting material was peripheral blood mononuclear cells (PBMCs), obtained at new diagnosis, from a patient treated with antithyroid drugs. The CDR3 reads CASTLGQGAGELFF. The DNA of the CDR3 is TGTGCCAGCACCCTGGGACAGGGGGCCGGGGAGCTGTTTTTT.